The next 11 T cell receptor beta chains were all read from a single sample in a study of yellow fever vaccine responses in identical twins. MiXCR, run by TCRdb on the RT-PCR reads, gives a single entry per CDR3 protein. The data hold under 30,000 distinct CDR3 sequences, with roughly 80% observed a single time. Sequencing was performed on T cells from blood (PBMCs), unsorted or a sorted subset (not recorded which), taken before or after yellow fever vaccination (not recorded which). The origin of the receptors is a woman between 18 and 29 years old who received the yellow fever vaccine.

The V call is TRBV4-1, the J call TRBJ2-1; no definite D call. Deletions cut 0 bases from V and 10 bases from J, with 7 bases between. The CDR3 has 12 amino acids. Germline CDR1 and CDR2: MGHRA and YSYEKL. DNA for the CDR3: TGCGCCAGCAGCCAAGATCTGAACGAGCAGTTCTTC. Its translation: CASSQDLNEQFF.

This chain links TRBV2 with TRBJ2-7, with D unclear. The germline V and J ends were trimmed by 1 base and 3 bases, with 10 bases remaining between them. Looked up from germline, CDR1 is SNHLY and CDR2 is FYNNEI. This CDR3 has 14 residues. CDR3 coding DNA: TGTGCCAGCAGTGAAGGGTTGGGCGGCTACGAGCAGTACTTC. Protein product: CASSEGLGGYEQYF.

The CDR3 DNA is TGCAGCGTAGCCAGCGGGGGTCAGCCCCAGCATTTT. This codes for CSVASGGQPQHF. The chain has TRBV29-1 and TRBJ1-5; D might be TRBD1 (5 bases). Between the trimmed V and J ends, which lost 6 bases and 6 bases, there was a span of 12 bases. This CDR3 region has 12 residues. Germline assignment: CDR1 SQVTM and CDR2 ANQGSEA.

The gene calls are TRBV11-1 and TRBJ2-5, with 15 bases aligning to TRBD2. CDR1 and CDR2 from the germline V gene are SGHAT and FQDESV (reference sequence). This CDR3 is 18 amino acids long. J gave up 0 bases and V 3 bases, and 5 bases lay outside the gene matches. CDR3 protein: CASSFGTSGRQYQETQYF. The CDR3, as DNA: TGTGCCAGCAGCTTTGGGACTAGCGGGAGGCAGTACCAAGAGACCCAGTACTTC.

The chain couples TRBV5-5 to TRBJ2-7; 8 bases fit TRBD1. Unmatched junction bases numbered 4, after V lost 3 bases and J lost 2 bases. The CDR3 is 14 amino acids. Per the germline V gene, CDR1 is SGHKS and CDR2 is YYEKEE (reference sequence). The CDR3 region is CASSYPGQAYEQYV. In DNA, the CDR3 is TGTGCCAGCAGCTACCCGGGACAGGCCTACGAGCAGTACGTC.

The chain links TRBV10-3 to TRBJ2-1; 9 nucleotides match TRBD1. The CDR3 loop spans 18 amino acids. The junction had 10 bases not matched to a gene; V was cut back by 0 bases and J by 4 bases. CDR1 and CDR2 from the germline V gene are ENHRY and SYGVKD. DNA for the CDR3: TGTGCCATCAGTGAGTCGGGGAGTGGGACAGGGACTTACAATGAGCAGTTCTTC. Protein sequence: CAISESGSGTGTYNEQFF.

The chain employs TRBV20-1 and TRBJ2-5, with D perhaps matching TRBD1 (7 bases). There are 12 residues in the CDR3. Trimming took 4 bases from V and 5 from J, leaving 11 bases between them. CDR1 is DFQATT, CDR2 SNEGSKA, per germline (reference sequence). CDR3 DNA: TGCAGTGCTACGACAGGGAGGGAGACCCAGTACTTC. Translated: CSATTGRETQYF.

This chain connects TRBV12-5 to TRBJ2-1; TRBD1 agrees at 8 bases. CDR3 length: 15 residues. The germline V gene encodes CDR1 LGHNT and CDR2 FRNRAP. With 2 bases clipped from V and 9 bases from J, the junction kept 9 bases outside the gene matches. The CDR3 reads CASGLPGQVPSEQFF. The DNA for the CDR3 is TGTGCTAGTGGTTTGCCGGGACAGGTACCCAGTGAGCAGTTCTTC.

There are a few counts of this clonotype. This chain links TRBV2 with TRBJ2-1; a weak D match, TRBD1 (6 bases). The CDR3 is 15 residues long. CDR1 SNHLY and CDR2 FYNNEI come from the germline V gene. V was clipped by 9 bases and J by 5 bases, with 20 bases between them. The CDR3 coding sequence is TGTGCCAGAGGGGGTGAGGCAGGGTCTGACAATGAGCAGTTCTTC. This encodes CARGGEAGSDNEQFF.

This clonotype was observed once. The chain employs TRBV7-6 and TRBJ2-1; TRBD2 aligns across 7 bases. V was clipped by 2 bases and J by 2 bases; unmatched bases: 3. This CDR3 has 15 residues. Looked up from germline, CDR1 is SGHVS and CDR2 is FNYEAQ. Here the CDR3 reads CASSLSSGAYNEQFF. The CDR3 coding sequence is TGTGCCAGCAGCTTATCGAGCGGGGCCTACAATGAGCAGTTCTTC.

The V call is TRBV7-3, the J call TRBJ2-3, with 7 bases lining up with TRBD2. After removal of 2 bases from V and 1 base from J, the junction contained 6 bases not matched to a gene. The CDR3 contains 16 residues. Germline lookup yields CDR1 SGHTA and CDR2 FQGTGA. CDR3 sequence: CASSLSWGGGTDTQYF. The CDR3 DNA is TGTGCCAGCAGCTTATCGTGGGGGGGAGGCACAGATACGCAGTATTTT.